This note documents a single TCR beta chain sequence. Its cognate antigen is unknown. Germline V lookup: CDR1 WSHSY, CDR2 SAAADI. The CDR3 is made up of 17 amino acids. The V gene end was trimmed by 4 bases and the J gene end by 0 bases; junction bases not matched to a gene: 8. This record belongs to a study of immune evolution from preneoplasia to lung adenocarcinoma. TCRdb keeps only in-frame clones here, not all; method: immunoSEQ multiplex PCR. This sample has roughly 5,000 clones, with about 80% found just once. Whole-study results and caveats: Top clone share appeared to fall from AAH through AIS, MIA, adenocarcinoma.

The rearrangement uses TRBV10-2 and TRBJ2-3; 9 bases agree with TRBD2. The material sequenced was FFPE adjacent normal lung tissue. The clonotype originates from a person between 60 and 79 years old with lung adenocarcinoma. This chain's CDR3 is CASSGRGGAKSTDTQYF. CDR3 bases: TGCGCCAGCAGTGGTCGCGGGGGGGCCAAAAGCACAGATACGCAGTATTTT.